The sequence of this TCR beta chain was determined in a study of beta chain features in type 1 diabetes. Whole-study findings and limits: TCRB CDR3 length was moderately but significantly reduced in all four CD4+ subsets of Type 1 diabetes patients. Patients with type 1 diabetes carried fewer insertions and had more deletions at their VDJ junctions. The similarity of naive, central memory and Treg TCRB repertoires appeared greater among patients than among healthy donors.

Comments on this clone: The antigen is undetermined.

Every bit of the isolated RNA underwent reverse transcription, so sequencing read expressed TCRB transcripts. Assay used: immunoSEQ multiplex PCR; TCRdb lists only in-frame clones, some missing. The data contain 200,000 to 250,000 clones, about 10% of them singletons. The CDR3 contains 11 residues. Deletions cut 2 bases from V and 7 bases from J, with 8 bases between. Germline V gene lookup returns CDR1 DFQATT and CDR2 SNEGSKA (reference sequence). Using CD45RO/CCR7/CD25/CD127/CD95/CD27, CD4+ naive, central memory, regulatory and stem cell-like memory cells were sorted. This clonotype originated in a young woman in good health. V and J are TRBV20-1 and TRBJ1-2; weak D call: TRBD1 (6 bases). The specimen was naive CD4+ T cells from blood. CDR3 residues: CSARRGSGYTF. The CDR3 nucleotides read TGCAGTGCTAGAAGGGGGTCTGGCTACACCTTC.